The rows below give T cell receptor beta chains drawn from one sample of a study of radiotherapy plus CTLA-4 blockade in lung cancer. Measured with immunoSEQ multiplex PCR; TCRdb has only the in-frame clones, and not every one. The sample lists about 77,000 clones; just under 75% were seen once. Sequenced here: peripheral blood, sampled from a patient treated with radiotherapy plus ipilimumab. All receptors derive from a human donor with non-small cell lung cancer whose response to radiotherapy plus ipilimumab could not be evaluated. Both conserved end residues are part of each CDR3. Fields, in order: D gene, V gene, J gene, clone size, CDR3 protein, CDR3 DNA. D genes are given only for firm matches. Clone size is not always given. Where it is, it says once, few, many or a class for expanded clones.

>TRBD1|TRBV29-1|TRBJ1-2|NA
CSAAKPGQDGYTF
TGCAGCGCGGCAAAACCGGGACAGGATGGCTACACCTTC
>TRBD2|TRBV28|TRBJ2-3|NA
CASSLFGLAGRTDTQYF
TGTGCCAGCAGTTTATTTGGCCTAGCGGGACGCACAGATACGCAGTATTTT
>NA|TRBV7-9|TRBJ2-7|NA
CATTDRGGRLYEQYF
TGTGCCACAACCGATAGGGGGGGCCGACTCTACGAGCAGTACTTC
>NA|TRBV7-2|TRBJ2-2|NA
CASGLVNTGELFF
TGTGCCAGCGGACTGGTGAACACCGGGGAGCTGTTTTTT
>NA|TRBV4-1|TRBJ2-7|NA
CASSQDIPRGRLDYEQYF
TGCGCCAGCAGCCAAGATATTCCCCGTGGGAGGCTAGACTACGAGCAGTACTTC
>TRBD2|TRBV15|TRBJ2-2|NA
CATSRDRTLAGGPTGELFF
TGTGCCACCAGCAGAGATCGAACTCTAGCGGGAGGTCCCACCGGGGAGCTGTTTTTT
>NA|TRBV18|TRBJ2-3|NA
CASSPLPRTSTDTQYF
TGTGCCAGCTCACCACTCCCTCGGACTAGCACAGATACGCAGTATTTT
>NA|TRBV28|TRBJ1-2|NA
CASSYGAGGYTF
TGTGCCAGCAGTTATGGGGCGGGAGGCTACACCTTC
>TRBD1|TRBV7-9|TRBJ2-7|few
CASSWDRGPYEQYF
TGTGCCAGCAGCTGGGACAGGGGGCCCTACGAGCAGTACTTC
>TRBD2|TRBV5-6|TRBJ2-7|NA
CASSFGLAKQYF
TGTGCCAGCAGCTTTGGACTAGCGAAGCAGTACTTC
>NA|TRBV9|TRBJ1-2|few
CASSVGSGSNYGYTF
TGTGCCAGCAGCGTAGGATCGGGAAGCAACTATGGCTACACCTTC
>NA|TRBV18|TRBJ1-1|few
CASLRAEGAEAFF
TGTGCCAGTCTCCGGGCCGAGGGGGCTGAAGCTTTCTTT
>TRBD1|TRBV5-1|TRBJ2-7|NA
CASSKGQGQGYEQYF
TGCGCCAGCAGCAAAGGACAGGGTCAGGGCTACGAGCAGTACTTC
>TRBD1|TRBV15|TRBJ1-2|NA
CATSRDTTGARGYTF
TGTGCCACCAGCAGAGATACGACAGGGGCTAGGGGCTACACCTTC
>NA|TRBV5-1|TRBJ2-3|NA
CASSLSRGTDTQYF
TGCGCCAGCAGCTTGAGCCGGGGGACAGATACGCAGTATTTT
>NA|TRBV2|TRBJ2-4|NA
CASSENGGGASKNIQYF
TGTGCCAGCAGTGAAAACGGAGGGGGCGCGTCCAAAAACATTCAGTACTTC
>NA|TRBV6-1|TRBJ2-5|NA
CASSPRGFQETQYF
TGTGCCAGCAGTCCCAGGGGCTTCCAAGAGACCCAGTACTTC
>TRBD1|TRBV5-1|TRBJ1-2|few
CASSPRTGGDYGYTF
TGCGCCAGCAGCCCGCGGACAGGGGGGGACTATGGCTACACCTTC
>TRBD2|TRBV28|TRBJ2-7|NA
CASSWAGGSYEQYF
TGTGCCAGCAGTTGGGCGGGGGGCTCCTACGAGCAGTACTTC
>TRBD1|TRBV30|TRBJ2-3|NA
CAWTPGGTGVKDTQYF
TGTGCCTGGACCCCCGGTGGGACAGGGGTTAAAGATACGCAGTATTTT
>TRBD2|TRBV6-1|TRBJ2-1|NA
CASSPSGVYNEQFF
TGTGCCAGCAGCCCTAGCGGGGTATACAATGAGCAGTTCTTC
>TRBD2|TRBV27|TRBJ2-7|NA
CASSLEIGRAYEQYF
TGTGCCAGCAGTTTAGAAATAGGGAGGGCCTACGAGCAGTACTTC
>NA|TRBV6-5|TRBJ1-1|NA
CASSYGAAGDTEAFF
TGTGCCAGCAGTTACGGGGCAGCGGGAGACACTGAAGCTTTCTTT
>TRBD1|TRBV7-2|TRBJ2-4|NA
CASSLAGKGAAPAENIQYF
TGTGCCAGCAGCTTAGCGGGGAAGGGGGCCGCACCCGCGGAAAACATTCAGTACTTC
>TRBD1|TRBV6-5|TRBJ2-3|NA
CASSLRDRGTDTQYF
TGTGCCAGCAGCCTCCGGGACAGGGGGACAGATACGCAGTATTTT
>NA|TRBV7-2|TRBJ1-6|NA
CASSLQGGGYNSPLHF
TGTGCCAGCAGCTTACAGGGAGGGGGCTATAATTCACCCCTCCACTTT
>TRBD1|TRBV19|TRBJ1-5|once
CASWTGGINQPQHF
TGTGCCAGTTGGACAGGGGGCATCAATCAGCCCCAGCATTTT
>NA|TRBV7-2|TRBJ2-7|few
CASSYPPRGGDEQYF
TGTGCCAGCAGCTATCCGCCCAGGGGTGGCGACGAGCAGTACTTC
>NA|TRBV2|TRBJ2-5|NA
CASSETGGQWGTQYF
TGTGCCAGCAGTGAGACGGGCGGACAGTGGGGGACCCAGTACTTC
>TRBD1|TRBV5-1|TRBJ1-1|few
CASSYYRGNTEAFF
TGCGCCAGCAGCTACTACAGGGGGAACACTGAAGCTTTCTTT
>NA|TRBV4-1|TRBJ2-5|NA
CASSLGIPPGETQYF
TGCGCCAGCAGCCTGGGGATCCCACCGGGGGAGACCCAGTACTTC